The 27 T cell receptor beta chains reported below all come from one sample, sequenced in a study of CD8 T cells in ankylosing spondylitis. One entry per CDR3 protein results from TCRdb running MiXCR on the 5' RACE reads. The sample includes 350,000 to 400,000 distinct CDR3 sequences, 20% to 25% of them seen just once. The sequenced sample consisted of blood, either unsorted or a sorted T cell fraction (not recorded which). These receptor sequences come from a male donor with ankylosing spondylitis or in good health (not recorded which).

This clonotype appeared a few times. The chain recombines TRBV9 with TRBJ2-1; 8 bases line up with TRBD2. Germline CDR1 is SGDLS and CDR2 is YYNGEE. The CDR3 runs 13 residues. Trimming removed 7 bases from V and 5 bases from J; junction bases left unmatched: 5. CDR3: CASSGTRNNEQFF. Written as DNA, the CDR3 is TGTGCCAGCTCCGGGACTAGAAACAATGAGCAGTTCTTC.

This clonotype occurred many times. The V gene is TRBV12-3 or TRBV12-4, the J gene TRBJ1-1, with D unresolved. The CDR3 has 11 amino acids. With 3 bases removed from V and 4 bases from J, the gap between germline ends came to 3 bases. The CDR3 DNA sequence: TGTGCCAGCAGTTTCGCCACTGAAGCTTTCTTT. Residues: CASSFATEAFF.

The chain links TRBV20-1 to TRBJ2-5; perhaps TRBD1 as D (6 bases). The CDR3 has 17 residues. V lost 0 bases to trimming and J lost 4 bases, with 21 bases between them. CDR1 and CDR2 (germline): DFQATT, SNEGSKA (reference sequence). This chain's CDR3 is CSARDFRGSGPPETQYF. The DNA of the CDR3 is TGCAGTGCTAGAGATTTCAGGGGCAGTGGGCCCCCAGAGACCCAGTACTTC.

J is TRBJ2-7 and V is TRBV27; 7 nucleotides match TRBD2. CDR3 length equals 16 residues. After removal of 4 bases from V and 7 bases from J, the junction contained 16 bases not matched to a gene. Germline V lookup: CDR1 MNHEY, CDR2 SMNVEV (reference sequence). This chain's CDR3 is CASSWGGPAVGLEQYF. CDR3 sequence (DNA): TGTGCCAGCAGTTGGGGGGGTCCGGCCGTAGGGCTGGAGCAGTACTTC.

This chain joins TRBV28 and TRBJ1-5; 9 nucleotides line up with TRBD1. V shed 6 bases, J shed 3 bases, and the junction held 9 bases outside the gene matches. The CDR3 is 16 residues long. Germline lookup yields CDR1 MDHEN and CDR2 SYDVKM. The CDR3 region has the DNA TGTGCCAGCAGCCCACGACAGGGGGTATACAATCAGCCCCAGCATTTT. Its protein product is CASSPRQGVYNQPQHF.

The rearrangement uses TRBV27 and TRBJ2-3; D is possibly TRBD1 (5 bases). The V gene's germline CDR1 is MNHEY and CDR2 SMNVEV (reference sequence). V lost 2 bases and J 5 bases, leaving 14 bases between the germline ends. CDR3 length: 15 residues. The CDR3 spells CASSLLWGAGDTQYF. The CDR3 region has the DNA TGTGCCAGCAGTTTACTGTGGGGCGCAGGAGATACGCAGTATTTT.

The gene calls are TRBV29-1 and TRBJ2-5; D possibly corresponds to TRBD2 (6 bases). V lost 5 bases, J lost 5 bases, and 12 bases lay in between. This CDR3 has 12 amino acids. In germline, CDR1 is SQVTM, CDR2 ANQGSEA. CDR3 sequence reads: CSVTTGDETQYF. CDR3 nucleotides: TGCAGCGTTACTACGGGGGACGAGACCCAGTACTTC.

The chain recombines TRBV2 with TRBJ2-7, with TRBD1 matching 11 bases. V shed 9 bases, J shed 3 bases, and the junction held 4 bases outside the gene matches. Germline V CDR1 and CDR2: SNHLY, FYNNEI. The CDR3 is made up of 13 amino acids. The CDR3 DNA is TGTGCCAGTCAGGACAGGGGGCTCTACGAGCAGTACTTC. Residues: CASQDRGLYEQYF.

The V gene is TRBV6-5, the J gene TRBJ2-2; D may correspond to TRBD1 or TRBD2 (5 bases each). This CDR3 has 15 residues. Trimming shortened V by 2 bases and J by 7 bases, and 14 bases separated the two germline ends. Germline CDR1 is MNHEY and CDR2 is SVGAGI. The chain's CDR3 is CASSYAGSTGGELFF. In nucleotides, the CDR3 is TGTGCCAGCAGTTACGCAGGGAGCACGGGCGGGGAGCTGTTTTTT.

This chain joins TRBV20-1 and TRBJ2-2; perhaps TRBD1 as D (6 bases). This CDR3 is 13 amino acids long. CDR1 is DFQATT and CDR2 is SNEGSKA in the germline V gene (reference sequence). The V gene lost 6 bases and the J gene lost 6 bases, with 14 bases spanning the gap. CDR3 nucleotide sequence: TGCAGTGCCCTACAGGGTTCCCCCGGGGAGCTGTTTTTT. Translating it yields CSALQGSPGELFF.

There are a few counts of this clonotype. The chain links TRBV12-3 or TRBV12-4 to TRBJ2-5, with 8 bases identical to TRBD1. The V and J ends lost 5 bases and 2 bases, in that order; junction bases with no gene match: 7. The CDR3 loop spans 15 amino acids. The DNA for the CDR3 is TGTGCCAGCAGTCTAACGGACAGGGCGCAAGAGACCCAGTACTTC. Protein product: CASSLTDRAQETQYF.

This chain connects TRBV28 to TRBJ2-7; no firm D call. With 3 bases removed from V and 5 bases from J, the gap between germline ends came to 8 bases. In germline, CDR1 is MDHEN, CDR2 SYDVKM. The CDR3 has 12 residues. The CDR3 DNA sequence: TGTGCCAGCAGTTTTCCGTCAAACGAGCAGTACTTC. Translating gives CASSFPSNEQYF.

The rearrangement links TRBV29-1 to TRBJ1-2; 10 bases agree with TRBD1. The CDR3 covers 13 residues. V shed 4 bases, J shed 4 bases, and the junction held 3 bases outside the gene matches. CDR1 is SQVTM, CDR2 ANQGSEA, per germline. CDR3 residues: CSVAGTGVYGYTF. CDR3 in DNA: TGCAGCGTTGCCGGGACAGGGGTCTATGGCTACACCTTC.

The V and J genes are TRBV15 and TRBJ2-6; no firm D call. The CDR3 loop spans 12 amino acids. The germline V and J ends were trimmed by 5 bases and 2 bases, with 1 base remaining between them. Germline V gene sequence: CDR1 LNHNV, CDR2 YYDKDF (reference sequence). The CDR3 is CATSPGANVLTF. The CDR3 nucleotides are TGTGCCACCAGCCCTGGGGCCAACGTCCTGACTTTC.

This clonotype was picked up many times. The rearrangement uses TRBV12-3 or TRBV12-4 and TRBJ2-5, with 13 bases that match TRBD2. With 4 bases clipped from V and 3 bases from J, the junction kept 5 bases outside the gene matches. This CDR3 has 16 residues. In DNA form, the CDR3 reads TGTGCCAGCAGTTCCTGGACTAGCGGGGGTGAAGAGACCCAGTACTTC. Its protein is CASSSWTSGGEETQYF.

V usage is TRBV20-1 and J usage is TRBJ2-3; 16 bases are shared with TRBD2. Germline-derived CDR1 and CDR2 are DFQATT and SNEGSKA (reference sequence). V was pared by 6 bases and J by 4 bases, with 1 base of the junction left unmatched. The CDR3 runs 14 residues. CDR3: CSAGTSGGADTQYF. The CDR3 DNA follows: TGCAGTGCCGGGACTAGCGGGGGGGCAGATACGCAGTATTTT.

This clonotype was found a few times. Sequence at one end of the junction differs from germline and may be a read error. Here the CDR3 DNA reads TGTGCCAGCAGCGAAGAGGATAGCGGGGGACCTGGGGATACGCAGTATTTT. It codes for CASSEEDSGGPGDTQYF. The J gene is TRBJ2-3, the V gene TRBV2, with 9 bases aligning to TRBD2. The germline CDR1 and CDR2 sequences are SNHLY and FYNNEI. This CDR3 region has 17 residues.

V gene TRBV28 combines with J gene TRBJ1-6; no clear D gene. Germline loops: CDR1 MDHEN, CDR2 SYDVKM. Trimming removed 5 bases from V and 8 bases from J, with 13 bases in between. This CDR3 comprises 14 residues. CDR3 region: CASSPVTIHSPLHF. The CDR3 nucleotides are TGTGCCAGCAGTCCTGTCACTATCCATTCACCCCTCCACTTT.

V is TRBV14 and J is TRBJ2-3; D is unresolved. V lost 1 base, J lost 3 bases, and 8 bases lay in between. The CDR3 has 14 residues. The germline CDR1 and CDR2 sequences are SGHDN and FVKESK. This chain's CDR3 is CASSQGLQTDTQYF. CDR3 nucleotides: TGTGCCAGCAGCCAAGGACTCCAGACAGATACGCAGTATTTT.

The V and J genes are TRBV2 and TRBJ2-7, with TRBD2 matching over 8 bases. Germline V gene lookup returns CDR1 SNHLY and CDR2 FYNNEI. This CDR3 is built from 14 residues. V gave up 1 base and J gave up 6 bases; unmatched junction bases: 5. In nucleotides, the CDR3 is TGTGCCAGCAGTGAAGGTCTAGCGGGCCTCGAGCAGTACTTC. Encoded protein: CASSEGLAGLEQYF.

V gene TRBV29-1 combines with J gene TRBJ2-5; the match to TRBD1 covers 7 bases. The CDR3 extends over 14 amino acids. Germline assignment: CDR1 SQVTM and CDR2 ANQGSEA. V dropped 6 bases and J dropped 2; count of bases not matched to a gene: 9. The CDR3 nucleotides are TGCAGCGTCGTTGTCTCGGGACAGCAAGAGACCCAGTACTTC. Its translation is CSVVVSGQQETQYF.

The chain combines TRBV4-1 with TRBJ2-7; 8 bases agree with TRBD1. The trim removed 6 bases at V and 1 base at J, leaving 8 bases unmatched. Germline CDR1 reads MGHRA; CDR2 reads YSYEKL. This CDR3 is built from 15 residues. CDR3 region: CASRQNGQGSYEQYF. The DNA of the CDR3 is TGCGCCAGCAGACAAAACGGACAGGGTTCCTACGAGCAGTACTTC.

This clonotype was observed many times. V is TRBV13 and J is TRBJ2-7; possibly TRBD1 for D (5 bases). Trimming pared 5 bases from V and 3 bases from J, leaving 20 bases between. This CDR3 contains 16 residues. Looked up from germline, CDR1 is PRHDT and CDR2 is FYEKMQ (reference sequence). CDR3 region: CASSHRTQGRGYEQYF. The CDR3 nucleotides are TGTGCCAGCAGCCACCGAACCCAGGGTAGGGGCTACGAGCAGTACTTC. The full variable domain, rest sourced from reference TRBV13 and TRBJ2-7, is AAGVIQSPRHLIKEKRETATLKCYPIPRHDTVYWYQQGPGQDPQFLISFYEKMQSDKGSIPDRFSAQQFSDYHSELNMSSLELGDSALYFCASSHRTQGRGYEQYFGPGTRLTVT.

This clonotype was seen only a few times. The rearrangement links TRBV15 to TRBJ2-7; 7 positions match TRBD1. J was trimmed by 9 bases and V by 0 bases; bases with no gene match: 5. The CDR3 is made up of 13 amino acids. Germline CDR1 reads LNHNV; CDR2 reads YYDKDF (reference sequence). This chain's CDR3 is CATSRESGGPQYF. For the CDR3, the DNA is TGTGCCACCAGCAGAGAGTCAGGGGGACCGCAGTACTTC.

This chain connects TRBV27 to TRBJ2-3; D is perhaps TRBD2 (6 bases). The germline gives CDR1 MNHEY, CDR2 SMNVEV (reference sequence). The V end lost 2 bases, the J end lost 0 bases, and 12 bases lay between the germline ends. The CDR3 length is 16 residues. CDR3 DNA sequence: TGTGCCAGCAGTTTAAGCTTGGCGGGAAGCACAGATACGCAGTATTTT. Encoded protein: CASSLSLAGSTDTQYF.

This clonotype appeared many times. The rearrangement uses TRBV19 and TRBJ1-4, with unresolved D. Germline values: CDR1 LNHDA, CDR2 SQIVND (reference sequence). There are 14 residues in the CDR3. V was trimmed by 3 bases and J by 8 bases, leaving 13 bases between them. DNA for the CDR3: TGTGCCAGTAGTATGTGGAGCCTCGGGGAAAAACTGTTTTTT. It encodes CASSMWSLGEKLFF.

This clonotype was found a few times. This CDR3 reads CASSPGFAYEQYF. The DNA for the CDR3 is TGTGCCAGCAGCCCGGGGTTCGCCTACGAGCAGTACTTC. The rearrangement uses TRBV12-3 or TRBV12-4 and TRBJ2-7; a weak D match, TRBD2 (5 bases). This CDR3 has 13 residues. The ends were cut back, 6 bases at V and 2 bases at J, with 11 bases in the middle.